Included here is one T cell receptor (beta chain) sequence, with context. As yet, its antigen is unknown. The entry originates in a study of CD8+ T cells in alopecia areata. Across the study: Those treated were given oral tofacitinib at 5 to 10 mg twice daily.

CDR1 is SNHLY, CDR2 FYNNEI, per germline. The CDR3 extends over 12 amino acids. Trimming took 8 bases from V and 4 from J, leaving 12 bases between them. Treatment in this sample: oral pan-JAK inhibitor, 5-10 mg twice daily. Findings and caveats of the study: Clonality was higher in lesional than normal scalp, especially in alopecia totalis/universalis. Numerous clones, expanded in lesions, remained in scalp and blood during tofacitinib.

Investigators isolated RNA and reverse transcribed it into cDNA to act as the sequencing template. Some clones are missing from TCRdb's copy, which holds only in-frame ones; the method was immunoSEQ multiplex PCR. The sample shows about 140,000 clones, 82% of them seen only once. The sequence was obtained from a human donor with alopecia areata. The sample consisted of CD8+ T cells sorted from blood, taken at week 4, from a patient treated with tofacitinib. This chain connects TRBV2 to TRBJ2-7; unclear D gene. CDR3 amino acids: CASGSDSYEQYF. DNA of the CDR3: TGTGCCAGCGGGTCGGATTCTTACGAGCAGTACTTC.